These 14 T cell receptor beta chains came from one sample sequenced in a study of T cells in Graves' hyperthyroidism and ophthalmopathy. There were TCR beta CDR3 regions amplified from RNA transcripts. First-round RT-PCR targeting the TCR CDR3 was performed with the HTBI primer set. TCRdb used MiXCR to reprocess the multiplex PCR reads, holding one entry per CDR3 protein. The table lists roughly 510,000 distinct CDR3 sequences, approximately 49% of them singletons. Sequenced sample: peripheral blood or thyroid tissue (not recorded which). Source of these receptors: an adult woman with Graves' disease, either hyperthyroidism or ophthalmopathy (not recorded which).

The V and J genes are TRBV18 and TRBJ2-7; D unclear. The ends were cut back, 2 bases at V and 3 bases at J, with 14 bases in the middle. The CDR3 totals 15 residues. Germline V gene sequence: CDR1 KGHSH, CDR2 LQKENI. CDR3 bases: TGTGCCAGCTCACCAGAAGTTTCTGGTATCTACGAGCAGTACTTC. Encoded protein: CASSPEVSGIYEQYF. Together with reference TRBV18 and TRBJ2-7, the CDR3 gives the full variable domain: NAGVMQNPRHLVRRRGQEARLRCSPMKGHSHVYWYRQLPEEGLKFMVYLQKENIIDESGMPKERFSAEFPKEGPSILRIQQVVRGDSAAYFCASSPEVSGIYEQYFGPGTRLTVT.

This clonotype occurred many times. The gene calls are TRBV4-1 and TRBJ1-1, with D unresolved. The CDR3 runs to 11 residues. Trimming removed 1 base from V and 7 bases from J, with 4 bases in between. CDR1 is MGHRA and CDR2 is YSYEKL in the germline V gene. In DNA, the CDR3 is TGCGCCAGCAGCCAAGCGTATGAAGCTTTCTTT. Translation: CASSQAYEAFF.

This clonotype was seen at least ten times. The chain is built from TRBV5-5 and TRBJ1-5, with TRBD1 as a possible D gene (6 bases). Between the trimmed V and J ends, which lost 1 base and 7 bases, there was a span of 18 bases. Looked up from germline, CDR1 is SGHKS and CDR2 is YYEKEE (reference sequence). The length of the CDR3 is 16 residues. The DNA for the CDR3 is TGTGCCAGCAGCTTGCTGGGGGCCTCCCCAGGGCAGCCCCAGCATTTT. Translated: CASSLLGASPGQPQHF.

This clonotype was counted many times. The chain joins TRBV20-1 to TRBJ1-2; D is ambiguous. Germline V gives CDR1 DFQATT, CDR2 SNEGSKA (reference sequence). Trimming cost V 6 bases and J 8 bases, with 13 bases left between them. The CDR3 covers 11 residues. Here the CDR3 DNA reads TGCAGTGCCAGCAGAATCGGAGGCTACACCTTC. Its translation is CSASRIGGYTF.

The chain couples TRBV29-1 to TRBJ2-5; a weak D match, TRBD2 (6 bases). The CDR3 contains 13 residues. Trimming left V 1 base short and J 5 bases short, with 11 bases between. Germline V CDR1 and CDR2: SQVTM, ANQGSEA. CDR3 loop: CSVEGDFGETQYF. CDR3 DNA: TGCAGCGTTGAAGGGGACTTTGGGGAGACCCAGTACTTC.

Ten or more counts support this clonotype. The J gene is TRBJ1-6, the V gene TRBV6-5; 9 bases match TRBD1. Germline-derived CDR1 and CDR2 are MNHEY and SVGAGI. The length of the CDR3 is 16 residues. V was pared by 2 bases and J by 7 bases, with 6 bases of the junction left unmatched. Written as DNA, the CDR3 is TGTGCCAGCAGTTACGGTATCGACAGGGGGAATTCACCCCTCCACTTT. It codes for CASSYGIDRGNSPLHF.

V and J are TRBV29-1 and TRBJ2-7, with D possibly being TRBD2 (6 bases). CDR1 is SQVTM, CDR2 ANQGSEA, per germline. Trimming left V 8 bases short and J 2 bases short, with 16 bases between. The CDR3 runs 13 residues. Here the CDR3 DNA reads TGCAGCAGCCAAGGGACTGAACCCTACGAGCAGTACTTC. Translating gives CSSQGTEPYEQYF.

This chain joins TRBV5-1 and TRBJ1-1, with 9 nucleotides matching TRBD1. CDR1 and CDR2 (germline): SGHRS, YFSETQ. The ends lost 4 bases at V and 5 bases at J; junction bases unmatched: 6. The CDR3 runs 14 residues. This CDR3 is CASSRDRARTEAFF. Here the CDR3 DNA reads TGCGCCAGCAGCCGGGACAGGGCTAGGACTGAAGCTTTCTTT.

This clonotype was counted many times. V usage is TRBV28 and J usage is TRBJ1-1, with 7 bases that match TRBD1. The germline V gene encodes CDR1 MDHEN and CDR2 SYDVKM. V shed 5 bases, J shed 7 bases, and the junction held 10 bases outside the gene matches. This CDR3 is built from 14 residues. As DNA, the CDR3 is TGTGCCAGCAGTGATCCGGGACAGACCGATGAAGCTTTCTTT. It specifies CASSDPGQTDEAFF. The full variable domain, completed using reference TRBV28 and TRBJ1-1, is DVKVTQSSRYLVKRTGEKVFLECVQDMDHENMFWYRQDPGLGLRLIYFSYDVKMKEKGDIPEGYSVSREKKERFSLILESASTNQTSMYLCASSDPGQTDEAFFGQGTRLTVV.

The V call is TRBV15, the J call TRBJ1-1, with 9 bases identical to TRBD1. The CDR3 sequence is 14 residues long. Germline loops: CDR1 LNHNV, CDR2 YYDKDF (reference sequence). The trim removed 3 bases at V and 7 bases at J, leaving 6 bases unmatched. The CDR3 sequence is CATSSSRQGGEAFF. The CDR3 DNA reads TGTGCCACCAGCAGCTCAAGACAGGGGGGTGAAGCTTTCTTT.

This chain joins TRBV24-1 and TRBJ2-5; D might be TRBD2 (6 bases). V was pared by 4 bases and J by 5 bases, with 19 bases between. The CDR3 runs 16 residues. CDR1 is KGHDR and CDR2 is SFDVKD in the germline V gene. The CDR3 spells CATSEHLGTAGETQYF. The CDR3, as DNA: TGTGCCACCAGTGAACACCTTGGGACTGCCGGGGAGACCCAGTACTTC.

There are many counts of this clonotype. This chain connects TRBV5-1 to TRBJ2-2; 9 bases map to TRBD1. The CDR3 is 16 residues long. Germline CDR1 SGHRS, CDR2 YFSETQ. Trimming took 2 bases from V and 2 from J; bases not matched to a gene: 4. CDR3: CASSFAGQGNTGELFF. DNA of the CDR3: TGCGCCAGCAGCTTCGCGGGACAGGGTAACACCGGGGAGCTGTTTTTT.

This clonotype was counted ten times or more. The chain links TRBV29-1 to TRBJ1-5; D is undetermined. The CDR3 runs 13 residues. Trimming took off 5 bases at V and 14 bases at J, with 22 bases between the two ends. In germline, CDR1 is SQVTM, CDR2 ANQGSEA. In nucleotides, the CDR3 is TGCAGCGTTTGGGGAGAGGGCAAGACCTACGAGCATTTT. Translation gives CSVWGEGKTYEHF. The full variable domain, with the rest looked up from reference TRBV29-1 and TRBJ1-5, is SAVISQKPSRDICQRGTSLTIQCQVDSQVTMMFWYRQQPGQSLTLIATANQGSEATYESGFVIDKFPISRPNLTFSTLTVSNMSPEDSSIYLCSVWGEGKTYEHFGDGTRLSIL.

This clonotype was recorded many times. This chain joins TRBV7-9 and TRBJ2-6, with unresolved D. CDR3 length: 15 residues. Per the germline V gene, CDR1 is SEHNR and CDR2 is FQNEAQ (reference sequence). With 5 bases removed from V and 11 bases from J, the gap between germline ends came to 19 bases. In DNA, the CDR3 is TGTGCCAGCAGCGACCGGGCCATCAAGCACGACGTCCTGACTTTC. Protein: CASSDRAIKHDVLTF.